This T cell receptor beta chain stems from a study of cytomegalovirus exposure and HLA in healthy donors. With V trimmed by 6 bases and J by 5 bases, 9 bases remained unmatched. The CDR3 extends over 15 amino acids. Germline V gene sequence: CDR1 MDHEN, CDR2 SYDVKM. Sequencing was performed with immunoSEQ multiplex PCR; in TCRdb, only in-frame clones are kept and a portion is missing. The sample holds tens of thousands of clones, approximately 95% seen once. The sample consisted of PBMCs. The chain employs TRBV28 and TRBJ1-4; 7 bases are shared with TRBD1. The sequence came from a man aged 18-30 years in good health and CMV-seronegative. Here the CDR3 reads CASSRTTGMNEKLFF. The DNA of the CDR3 is TGTGCCAGCAGCCGTACGACAGGGATGAATGAAAAACTGTTTTTT.